This T cell receptor beta chain was retrieved from a study of shared clonotypes between healthy human individuals. Notes on the study in general: Read depth was anticipated to influence clonotype sharing among donors.

A note on this clone: The antigen remains undetermined.

CD4+ cell separation produced CD45RA+ naive and CD45RA-negative memory subsets. The input for sorted-subset replicate PCRs was roughly 180 ng DNA, around 30,000 T cell genomes. Using immunoSEQ multiplex PCR, the repertoire was profiled, and TCRdb retains in-frame clones only, with some absent. The sample gives some 2.3 million clones, 90% to 95% of which show up once; about 0.41% is in the top ten. Germline CDR1 reads MDHEN; CDR2 reads SYDVKM. The CDR3 extends over 14 amino acids. Trimming shortened V by 5 bases and J by 5 bases, and 12 bases separated the two germline ends. The genes are TRBV28 and TRBJ2-2; perhaps TRBD1 as D (6 bases). The TCR originated in a man aged 18-30 years in good health. Some clones in this sample may be carry-over from other donors' samples. Sequencing used naive CD4+ T cells from PBMCs. As to subset: CD45RA+ positively selected. CDR3 in DNA: TGTGCCAGCAGTGGGGCAGGGGAAACCGGGGAGCTGTTTTTT. Amino acid sequence: CASSGAGETGELFF.